The 2 T cell receptor beta chains given below trace back to one sample, sequenced in a study of identifying expanded T cells in peripheral blood. This table comes from immunoSEQ multiplex PCR, and its TCRdb copy is limited to in-frame clones, with some not included. This sample yields under 130,000 clones, of which approximately 90% are seen a single time; approximately 16% belongs to the top ten. Sequencing input: blood. These receptors were collected from a person aged 18 to 75 in good health.

The genes are TRBV11-2 and TRBJ2-3; D is possibly TRBD1 (6 bases). V was trimmed by 5 bases and J by 3 bases, leaving 15 bases between them. Germline CDR1 and CDR2: SGHAT and FQNNGV. The CDR3 is made up of 15 amino acids. In nucleotides, the CDR3 is TGTGCCAGCAGCCCAAGGGGCAGGGGAACAGATACGCAGTATTTT. This translates into CASSPRGRGTDTQYF.

This sequence joins TRBV10-3 and TRBJ2-1; TRBD2 matches at 8 bases. This CDR3 has 15 residues. Germline trimming cut 3 bases from V and 4 bases from J; bases unmatched to any gene: 5. Germline CDR1 reads ENHRY; CDR2 reads SYGVKD. CDR3 DNA sequence: TGTGCCATCAGTGATCAGCGGGGGCCGTACAATGAGCAGTTCTTC. This encodes CAISDQRGPYNEQFF.